These 6 T cell receptor beta chains were all obtained from the same sample, sequenced in a study of blood T cell repertoires in COVID-19. TCRdb keeps only in-frame clones here, not all; method: immunoSEQ multiplex PCR. This table has hundreds of thousands of clones, about 88% appearing once. The specimen sequenced was peripheral blood. The receptors come from a man in his 70s with acute or convalescent COVID-19.

In regard to this clone: Other DNA sequences of this sample code for an identical CDR3. This chain joins TRBV7-2 and TRBJ2-5, with 9 bases fitting TRBD2. V shed 2 bases and J 5 bases; nucleotides not matched to a gene: 6. The V gene's germline CDR1 is SGHTA and CDR2 FQGNSA. This CDR3 has 15 residues. CDR3 DNA: TGTGCCAGCAGCTTAAGGCGGGGGGGCTGGGAGACCCAGTACTTC. The encoded protein is CASSLRRGGWETQYF.

The chain carries TRBV15 and TRBJ2-1; TRBD2 agrees at 11 bases. The length of the CDR3 is 16 residues. V was clipped by 1 base and J by 10 bases; unmatched bases: 9. Germline V gene data show CDR1 as LNHNV and CDR2 as YYDKDF (reference sequence). The CDR3, as DNA: TGTGCCACCAGCAGAGGTAGCGGGAGGGCCATTGCCGAGCAGTTCTTC. The encoded protein is CATSRGSGRAIAEQFF. The full variable domain, completed using reference TRBV15 and TRBJ2-1, is DAMVIQNPRYQVTQFGKPVTLSCSQTLNHNVMYWYQQKSSQAPKLLFHYYDKDFNNEADTPDNFQSRRPNTSFCFLDIRSPGLGDTAMYLCATSRGSGRAIAEQFFGPGTRLTVL.

This chain joins TRBV5-1 and TRBJ1-6; 8 nucleotides align to TRBD1. The CDR3 contains 15 residues. The V segment lost 0 bases and the J segment 5 bases; nucleotides outside the gene matches: 1. Germline values: CDR1 SGHRS, CDR2 YFSETQ. Here the CDR3 reads CASSLAGGDNSPLHF. The CDR3 DNA reads as TGCGCCAGCAGCTTGGCAGGGGGCGATAATTCACCCCTCCACTTT. The full variable domain, rest sourced from reference TRBV5-1 and TRBJ1-6, is KAGVTQTPRYLIKTRGQQVTLSCSPISGHRSVSWYQQTPGQGLQFLFEYFSETQRNKGNFPGRFSGRQFSNSRSEMNVSTLELGDSALYLCASSLAGGDNSPLHFGNGTRLTVT.

The rearrangement links TRBV21-1 to TRBJ2-7; TRBD2 is the table's D call and was not checked against the DNA. TRBV21-1 is classified as a pseudogene. This CDR3 is 15 amino acids long. The CDR3, as DNA: TGTGCCAGCACCCGCACCGTACTAGCGGGACGCGAGCAGTACTTC. Protein product: CASTRTVLAGREQYF.

J is TRBJ1-6 and V is TRBV6-6; TRBD1 matches 7 bases. The CDR3 extends over 16 amino acids. In germline, CDR1 is MNHNY, CDR2 SVGAGI (reference sequence). V lost 2 bases to trimming and J lost 8 bases; unmatched junction nucleotides: 9. Here the CDR3 DNA reads TGTGCCAGCAGTTACGGGGCCAGGGGGGCGGATTCACCCCTCCACTTT. This gives the protein CASSYGARGADSPLHF.

V and J are TRBV19 and TRBJ2-6; D might be TRBD1 (5 bases). V was trimmed by 5 bases and J by 4 bases, leaving 15 bases between them. From germline, CDR1 is LNHDA and CDR2 SQIVND (reference sequence). CDR3 length equals 16 residues. Here the CDR3 DNA reads TGTGCCAGTAGTCCAGACAGTTTCCCCGGGGCCAACGTCCTGACTTTC. Its translation is CASSPDSFPGANVLTF.